This T cell receptor (beta chain) was sequenced for a study of HIV-infected patients and healthy controls. Alpha and beta constant-region primers primed reverse transcription of about 500 ng RNA. Each of the alpha and beta chains got its own library through chain-specific third strand synthesis with indices. All rearrangements within a chain used one primer pair; cDNA molecules carried barcodes. After a brief PCR adding P5, P7 and a second index, about 22 amplification cycles followed. TCRdb itself ran the 5' RACE reads through MiXCR, one entry per CDR3 protein. There are 5,300 or so distinct CDR3 sequences in the sample; roughly 8.9% occur only once, and about 27% lies in the top ten. This CDR3 has 15 residues. J gave up 3 bases and V 6 bases, and 5 bases lay outside the gene matches. Follow-up blood was drawn about 14 weeks, roughly three months, after antiretroviral therapy began. All unsorted peripheral T cells were captured because whole blood was used without fractionation. Enrollment excluded donors with tumors, hepatitis B or C, or recent vaccination.

The sequence was obtained from an adult with HIV infection. This chain connects TRBV12-3 or TRBV12-4 to TRBJ2-2; 9 bases are shared with TRBD1. The sample consisted of blood, taken during antiretroviral therapy. The CDR3 coding sequence is TGTGCCAGCAGCCGCGGACAGGGGTACACCGGGGAGCTGTTTTTT. Encoded protein: CASSRGQGYTGELFF.